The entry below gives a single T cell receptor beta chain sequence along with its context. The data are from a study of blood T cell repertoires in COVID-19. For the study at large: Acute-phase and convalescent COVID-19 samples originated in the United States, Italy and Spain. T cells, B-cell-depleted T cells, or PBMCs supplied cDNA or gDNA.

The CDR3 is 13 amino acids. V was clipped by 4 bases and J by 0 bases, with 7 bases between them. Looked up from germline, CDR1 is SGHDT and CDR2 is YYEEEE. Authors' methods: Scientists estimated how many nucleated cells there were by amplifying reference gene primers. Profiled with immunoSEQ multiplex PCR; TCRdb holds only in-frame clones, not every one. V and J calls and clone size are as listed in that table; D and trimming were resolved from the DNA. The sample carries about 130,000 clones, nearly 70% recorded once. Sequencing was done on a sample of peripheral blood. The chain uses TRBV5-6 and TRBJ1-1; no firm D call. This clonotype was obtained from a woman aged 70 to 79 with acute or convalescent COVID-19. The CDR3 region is CASSRDVNTEAFF. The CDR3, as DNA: TGTGCCAGCAGCCGCGATGTGAACACTGAAGCTTTCTTT. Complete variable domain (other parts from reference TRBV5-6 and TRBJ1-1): DAGVTQSPTHLIKTRGQQVTLRCSPKSGHDTVSWYQQALGQGPQFIFQYYEEEERQRGNFPDRFSGHQFPNYSSELNVNALLLGDSALYLCASSRDVNTEAFFGQGTRLTVV.